Below, 3 T cell receptor beta chains from the same sample are listed, as sequenced in a study of T cell repertoires in cytomegalovirus infection. Each CDR3 protein gets one entry after TCRdb re-called the reads with MiXCR. The sample consists of some 220,000 distinct CDR3 sequences, 9% to 15% of them appearing once. The sample consisted of PBMCs. These receptors all stem from a human donor in good health (CMV status not recorded). Some clones in this sample may be carry-over from other donors' samples.

This clonotype was seen only a few times. The chain recombines TRBV4-2 with TRBJ2-1, with TRBD2 matching over 7 bases. J was trimmed by 6 bases and V by 0 bases; bases with no gene match: 5. Germline CDR1 and CDR2: LGHNA and YNFKEQ. The CDR3 is 15 amino acids. The chain's CDR3 is CASSQDGRVGNEQFF. The CDR3 DNA sequence: TGTGCCAGCAGCCAAGATGGGAGGGTGGGCAATGAGCAGTTCTTC.

The chain joins TRBV29-1 to TRBJ2-1; D is undetermined. The CDR3 consists of 9 residues. Trimming shortened V by 7 bases and J by 6 bases, and 4 bases separated the two germline ends. Germline CDR1 and CDR2: SQVTM and ANQGSEA. In DNA form, the CDR3 reads TGCAGCGAGGGCAATGAGCAGTTCTTC. It specifies CSEGNEQFF.

This clonotype was seen at least ten times. The chain couples TRBV6-1 to TRBJ2-7, with D perhaps TRBD1 (6 bases). This CDR3 spans 11 amino acids. Trimming took 6 bases from V and 9 from J, leaving 12 bases between them. The germline CDR1 and CDR2 sequences are MNHNS and SASEGT. The CDR3 spells CASSQGQLQYF. CDR3 nucleotides: TGTGCCAGCAGCCAAGGACAGCTGCAGTACTTC.